The following is a T cell receptor beta chain sequence with its context. The antigen is not known. This CDR3 region has 18 residues. Trimming cost V 4 bases and J 2 bases; bases outside gene matches: 12. Germline V gene sequence: CDR1 DFQATT, CDR2 SNEGSKA (reference sequence). Cells sorted as Tregs were CD4+, CD25+ and CD127-/low. Constant-region reverse primers amplified full-length variable regions, followed by semi-nested Nested Universal Primer A PCR. Each CDR3 protein is one row after TCRdb ran MiXCR on the 5' RACE reads. The data show 5,500 to 8,000 distinct CDR3 sequences, 73% seen once. Study-wide points: Tumor memory CD4+ T cell TCR gene usage clustered with blood and lymph node memory CD4+ cells and lymph node naive CD4+ cells. The larger cohort examined one V-J beta rearrangement, not whole repertoires.

The chain joins TRBV20-1 to TRBJ2-7; 15 bases fit TRBD2. This receptor was identified in a female donor with breast cancer. The material sequenced was tumor-infiltrating Tregs sorted from the breast tumor. Here the CDR3 DNA reads TGCAGTGCTACCGCCCAGGGACTAGCGGGAGGCCTACCCTACGAGCAGTACTTC. This codes for CSATAQGLAGGLPYEQYF.